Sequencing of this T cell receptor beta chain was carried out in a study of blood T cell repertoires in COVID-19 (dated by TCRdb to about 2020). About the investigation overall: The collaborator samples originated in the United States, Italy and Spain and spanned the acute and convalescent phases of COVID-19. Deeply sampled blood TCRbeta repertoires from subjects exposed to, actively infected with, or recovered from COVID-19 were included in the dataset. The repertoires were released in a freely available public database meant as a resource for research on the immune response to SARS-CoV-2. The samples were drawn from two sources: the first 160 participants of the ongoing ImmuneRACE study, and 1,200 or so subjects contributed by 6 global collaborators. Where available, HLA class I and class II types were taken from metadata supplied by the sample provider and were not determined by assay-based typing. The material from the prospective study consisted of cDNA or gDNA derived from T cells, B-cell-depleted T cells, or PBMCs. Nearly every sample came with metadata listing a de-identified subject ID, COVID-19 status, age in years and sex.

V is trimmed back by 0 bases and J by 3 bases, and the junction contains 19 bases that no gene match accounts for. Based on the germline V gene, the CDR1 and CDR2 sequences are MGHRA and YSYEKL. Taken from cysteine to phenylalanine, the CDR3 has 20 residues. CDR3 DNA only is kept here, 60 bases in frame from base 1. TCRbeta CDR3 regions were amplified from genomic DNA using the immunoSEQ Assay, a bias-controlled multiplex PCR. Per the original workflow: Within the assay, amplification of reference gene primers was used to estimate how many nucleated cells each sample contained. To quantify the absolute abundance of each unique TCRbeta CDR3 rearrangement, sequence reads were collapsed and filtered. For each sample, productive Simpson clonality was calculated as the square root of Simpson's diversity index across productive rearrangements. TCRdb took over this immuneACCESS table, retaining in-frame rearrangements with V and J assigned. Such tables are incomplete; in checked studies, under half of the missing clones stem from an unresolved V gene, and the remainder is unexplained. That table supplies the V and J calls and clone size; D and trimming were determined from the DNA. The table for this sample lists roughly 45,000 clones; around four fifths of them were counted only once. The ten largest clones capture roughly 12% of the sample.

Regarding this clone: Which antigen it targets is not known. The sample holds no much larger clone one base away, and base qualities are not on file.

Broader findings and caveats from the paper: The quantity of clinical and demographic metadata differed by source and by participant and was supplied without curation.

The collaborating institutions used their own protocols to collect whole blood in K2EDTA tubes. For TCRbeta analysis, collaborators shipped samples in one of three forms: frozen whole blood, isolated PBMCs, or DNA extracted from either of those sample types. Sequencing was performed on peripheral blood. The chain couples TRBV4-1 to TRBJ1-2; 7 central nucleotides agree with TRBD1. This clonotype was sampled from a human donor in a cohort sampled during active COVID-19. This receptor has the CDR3 CASSQDLGDSVLLRDYGYTF. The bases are TGCGCCAGCAGCCAAGATCTTGGGGACAGCGTTTTATTGAGGGACTATGGCTACACCTTC.